These 9 T cell receptor beta chains share one sample of origin, sequenced in a study of T cells in Graves' hyperthyroidism and ophthalmopathy. Amplified TCR beta CDR3 regions derived from RNA transcripts. Initially, a first-round RT-PCR of the TCR CDR3 employed the HTBI primer set. Each CDR3 protein gets one entry after TCRdb re-called the multiplex PCR reads with MiXCR. The sample yields about 380,000 distinct CDR3 sequences, approximately 15% seen once. Sequencing used blood. Source of these receptors: a man aged 25 to 45 with Graves' hyperthyroidism that later progressed to Graves' ophthalmopathy.

The rearrangement links TRBV7-8 to TRBJ2-1; 8 nucleotides agree with TRBD2. The V gene's germline CDR1 is SGHVS and CDR2 FQNEAQ. The trim removed 1 base at V and 15 bases at J, leaving 5 bases unmatched. CDR3 length equals 12 residues. CDR3 DNA: TGTGCCAGCAGCTTAGATGGCGGGGGGTGGTTCTTC. This codes for CASSLDGGGWFF.

This clonotype was recorded a few times. This rearrangement joins TRBV7-2 to TRBJ1-6; D might be TRBD1 (6 bases). There are 16 residues in the CDR3. V was shortened by 7 bases and J by 1 base, with 14 bases between the two germline ends. The germline gives CDR1 SGHTA, CDR2 FQGNSA. The DNA of the CDR3 is TGTGCCAGCACCTCGGAGGGGGGATCCTATAATTCACCCCTCCACTTT. Amino acids: CASTSEGGSYNSPLHF.

This rearrangement joins TRBV5-4 to TRBJ2-5; D is perhaps TRBD2 (6 bases). Trimming removed 4 bases at V and 7 bases at J, with 11 bases between. The CDR3 loop spans 12 amino acids. In germline, CDR1 is SGHNT, CDR2 YYREEE (reference sequence). The CDR3 nucleotides are TGTGCCAGCAGCCAGACCGGGGGGACCCAGTACTTC. Its protein is CASSQTGGTQYF.

At least ten counts were recorded for this clonotype. The chain employs TRBV29-1 and TRBJ1-5, with TRBD1 matching over 7 bases. Germline CDR1 SQVTM, CDR2 ANQGSEA. This CDR3 contains 13 residues. The junction had 6 bases not matched to a gene; V was cut back by 4 bases and J by 6 bases. The CDR3 spells CSVADRDGQPQHF. Written as DNA, the CDR3 is TGCAGCGTTGCCGACAGGGATGGTCAGCCCCAGCATTTT. Complete variable domain (other parts from reference TRBV29-1 and TRBJ1-5): SAVISQKPSRDICQRGTSLTIQCQVDSQVTMMFWYRQQPGQSLTLIATANQGSEATYESGFVIDKFPISRPNLTFSTLTVSNMSPEDSSIYLCSVADRDGQPQHFGDGTRLSIL.

This chain uses TRBV3-1 with TRBJ1-1, with no clear D. Germline values: CDR1 LGHDT, CDR2 YNNKEL (reference sequence). Trimming removed 1 base at V and 1 base at J, with 7 bases between. CDR3 length equals 14 residues. CDR3: CASSQVNQNTEAFF. CDR3 sequence (DNA): TGTGCCAGCAGCCAAGTGAACCAGAACACTGAAGCTTTCTTT.

This clonotype occurred many times. This chain joins TRBV30 and TRBJ1-1; D gene unclear. The CDR3 totals 14 residues. The V end was cut by 1 base, the J end by 0 bases, with 9 bases between. The V gene's germline CDR1 is GTSNPN and CDR2 SVGIG (reference sequence). CDR3 region: CAWSDGNMNTEAFF. Here the CDR3 DNA reads TGTGCCTGGAGTGATGGGAACATGAACACTGAAGCTTTCTTT.

In its sample, this clonotype was seen a few times. V is TRBV19 and J is TRBJ1-1, with D possibly matching TRBD1 (5 bases). CDR1 is LNHDA and CDR2 is SQIVND in the germline V gene (reference sequence). Between the trimmed V and J ends, which lost 4 bases and 5 bases, there was a span of 17 bases. The CDR3 runs to 15 residues. The CDR3 DNA is TGTGCCAGTAGTAACCCGGACTCCCGGGGGACTGAAGCTTTCTTT. As protein: CASSNPDSRGTEAFF.

This chain uses TRBV5-1 with TRBJ2-4; weak D call: TRBD2 (5 bases). Trimming cost V 2 bases and J 8 bases, with 14 bases left between them. The CDR3 runs to 14 residues. Germline lookup yields CDR1 SGHRS and CDR2 YFSETQ. The CDR3 sequence: CASSFGPGEHIQYF. The CDR3 bases are TGCGCCAGCAGCTTCGGGCCCGGGGAACACATTCAGTACTTC. The complete variable domain, with remaining parts taken from reference TRBV5-1 and TRBJ2-4, reads KAGVTQTPRYLIKTRGQQVTLSCSPISGHRSVSWYQQTPGQGLQFLFEYFSETQRNKGNFPGRFSGRQFSNSRSEMNVSTLELGDSALYLCASSFGPGEHIQYFGAGTRLSVL.

This clonotype was picked up many times. The rearrangement links TRBV7-8 to TRBJ2-1; 7 nucleotides agree with TRBD2. Germline CDR1 SGHVS, CDR2 FQNEAQ. Trimming cost V 1 base and J 6 bases; bases outside gene matches: 6. The CDR3 covers 15 residues. The DNA of the CDR3 is TGTGCCAGCAGCTTAGTTGCGGGGGTCCCCAATGAGCAGTTCTTC. This gives the protein CASSLVAGVPNEQFF.